The present entry profiles one T cell receptor (beta chain) with its context. Its antigen remains unknown. The germline CDR1 and CDR2 sequences are LGHNA and YSLEER. CDR3 length equals 14 residues. V was cut by 1 base and J by 4 bases, with 11 bases left in between. This record comes from a study of T cell repertoires in cytomegalovirus infection. Study in general: It was recently identified HLA-C-restricted and well-studied HLA-B-restricted CMV epitopes that the study used. Signatures in public TCR beta sequences pointed to both CMV infection and matching HLA type.

From the reads, TCRdb called clonotypes with MiXCR, one entry per CDR3 protein. Among about 400,000 distinct CDR3 sequences listed, roughly 34% were seen once. V gene TRBV4-3 combines with J gene TRBJ2-7, with a weak D call TRBD1 (5 bases). The sequencing used cultured PBMCs, collected from culture after CMV antigen stimulation. The clonotype originates from a human donor in good health (CMV status not recorded). Some clones in this sample may be carry-over from other donors' samples. Here the CDR3 reads CASSQVPGFYEQYF. CDR3 nucleotide sequence: TGCGCCAGCAGCCAAGTCCCAGGGTTTTACGAGCAGTACTTC.